Listed here are 16 T cell receptor beta chains from one sample, sequenced in a study of T cells in Graves' hyperthyroidism and ophthalmopathy (dated by TCRdb to between 2018 and 2020). Libraries were built with multiplex PCR. Sequencing relied on an Illumina HiSeq 2000. Amplification of TCR beta CDR3 regions was carried out from RNA transcripts. The TCR CDR3 was subjected to a first round of RT-PCR using the HTBI primer set and the Qiagen OneStep RT-PCR kit. TCRdb trimmed the raw reads at Q25, called clones with MiXCR and kept productive beta chains. Rows matching on CDR3 protein sequence are summarized as one entry with the most common DNA and genes. The sample table holds 450,000 to 650,000 distinct CDR3 sequences, of which 20% were seen once. The ten largest clones capture more than 25% of the sample. Specimen: blood. The source is a man between 18 and 35 years old with Graves' hyperthyroidism.

The J gene is TRBJ1-2, the V gene TRBV3-1, with D unclear. Looked up from germline, CDR1 is LGHDT and CDR2 is YNNKEL (reference sequence). The CDR3 length is 14 residues. The ends were cut back, 2 bases at V and 12 bases at J, with 19 bases in the middle. CDR3 protein: CASSQKPTRTANTF. The CDR3 DNA reads as TGTGCCAGCAGCCAAAAACCGACGCGGACGGCAAACACCTTC.

This clonotype has a count of ten or more. In DNA, the CDR3 is TGTGCCAGCAGTGTTGGTTTAGGCAGGTTACAGAACACTGAAGCTTTCTTT. Encoded protein: CASSVGLGRLQNTEAFF. This chain uses TRBV2 with TRBJ1-1; D not resolved. Between the trimmed V and J ends, which lost 4 bases and 1 base, there was a span of 19 bases. The CDR3 covers 17 residues. From germline, CDR1 is SNHLY and CDR2 FYNNEI.

This clonotype occurred many times. The chain couples TRBV10-2 to TRBJ2-5; 7 bases align to TRBD2. The J segment lost 6 bases and the V segment lost 4 bases, leaving 8 bases of the junction unmatched. In germline, CDR1 is WSHSY, CDR2 SAAADI. There are 14 residues in the CDR3. Here the CDR3 DNA reads TGCGCCAGCAGTGGCCTAGCGGCGGGCCAGACCCAGTACTTC. As protein: CASSGLAAGQTQYF.

This clonotype was found many times. This chain joins TRBV28 and TRBJ1-1; 7 bases agree with TRBD1. This CDR3 is 13 amino acids long. V was pared by 7 bases and J by 7 bases, with 9 bases of the junction left unmatched. The germline V gene has CDR1 MDHEN and CDR2 SYDVKM. The CDR3 here is CASTPQQGSEAFF. The CDR3 DNA follows: TGTGCCAGCACTCCCCAACAGGGGAGTGAAGCTTTCTTT.

This clonotype was observed a handful of times. The chain links TRBV6-1 to TRBJ1-1; TRBD1 agrees at 7 bases. The CDR3 runs to 13 residues. Per the germline V gene, CDR1 is MNHNS and CDR2 is SASEGT. V dropped 4 bases and J dropped 7; count of bases not matched to a gene: 6. The DNA for the CDR3 is TGTGCCAGCAGTGTCGCTGCAGGGGGTGAAGCTTTCTTT. This translates into CASSVAAGGEAFF.

This clonotype was seen at least ten times. This chain joins TRBV20-1 and TRBJ1-5, with a possible D match to TRBD1 (6 bases). The germline V gene has CDR1 DFQATT and CDR2 SNEGSKA (reference sequence). CDR3 length: 15 residues. V was shortened by 1 base and J by 7 bases, with 17 bases between the two germline ends. CDR3 in amino acids: CSARVLQGQGQPQHF. The CDR3 DNA sequence: TGCAGTGCTAGAGTTCTTCAGGGGCAGGGGCAGCCCCAGCATTTT.

This clonotype was seen ten or more times. V is TRBV6-5 and J is TRBJ1-3; D is unclear. This CDR3 is 16 amino acids long. Germline V gene lookup returns CDR1 MNHEY and CDR2 SVGAGI. V was cut by 2 bases and J by 0 bases, with 11 bases left in between. CDR3 residues: CASSYEVPSSGNTIYF. CDR3 coding DNA: TGTGCCAGCAGTTACGAGGTCCCGAGCTCTGGAAACACCATATATTTT.

This clonotype was picked up many times. J is TRBJ2-7 and V is TRBV20-1, with 10 nucleotides matching TRBD1. J was trimmed by 6 bases and V by 4 bases; bases with no gene match: 9. Germline V lookup: CDR1 DFQATT, CDR2 SNEGSKA (reference sequence). This CDR3 is 14 amino acids long. Written as DNA, the CDR3 is TGCAGTGCTATACAGGGACAGGGGTGGAGCGAGCAGTACTTC. It translates to CSAIQGQGWSEQYF.

The CDR3 protein is CASRRGGAVGTEAFF. CDR3 coding DNA: TGTGCCAGCAGACGGGGTGGGGCGGTGGGGACTGAAGCTTTCTTT. The V and J genes are TRBV12-3 or TRBV12-4 and TRBJ1-1, with D maybe TRBD1 (5 bases). This CDR3 comprises 15 residues. Deletions cut 6 bases from V and 5 bases from J, with 19 bases between.

This chain links TRBV4-2 with TRBJ1-2, with D hard to call. V dropped 1 base and J dropped 8 bases, with 8 bases sitting between them. Germline V gives CDR1 LGHNA, CDR2 YNFKEQ. There are 12 residues in the CDR3. The CDR3: CASSQGSEGYTF. In DNA form, the CDR3 reads TGTGCCAGCAGCCAAGGGTCTGAGGGCTACACCTTC.

This clonotype appeared many times. J is TRBJ2-7 and V is TRBV7-2, with TRBD1 matching over 11 bases. Germline CDR1 and CDR2: SGHTA and FQGNSA. The CDR3 runs 15 residues. Trimming took 4 bases from V and 5 from J; bases not matched to a gene: 7. DNA for the CDR3: TGTGCCAGCAGCTGGCGAGGGACAGGGGGGAACGAGCAGTACTTC. This codes for CASSWRGTGGNEQYF.

This clonotype was detected ten times or more. V and J are TRBV6-1 and TRBJ2-7, with D perhaps matching TRBD1 (5 bases). Trimming removed 4 bases at V and 6 bases at J, with 16 bases between. Germline-derived CDR1 and CDR2 are MNHNS and SASEGT. CDR3 size: 14 residues. The DNA of the CDR3 is TGTGCCAGCAGTGGACAGTTCAGTCCACCCGAGCAGTACTTC. Translated, it gives CASSGQFSPPEQYF.

The V gene is TRBV2, the J gene TRBJ2-7; 7 bases fit TRBD1. The V gene end was trimmed by 7 bases and the J gene end by 2 bases; junction bases not matched to a gene: 8. The CDR3 extends over 14 amino acids. Looked up from germline, CDR1 is SNHLY and CDR2 is FYNNEI. In nucleotides, the CDR3 is TGTGCCAGCACTTCGGACAGGCTTACCTACGAGCAGTACTTC. This translates into CASTSDRLTYEQYF.

This clonotype appeared many times. This chain connects TRBV6-5 to TRBJ1-3; D ambiguous. CDR3 size: 16 residues. Trimming took off 4 bases at V and 0 bases at J, with 13 bases between the two ends. CDR1 is MNHEY and CDR2 is SVGAGI in the germline V gene. CDR3 sequence: CASSFRTGFSGNTIYF. Here the CDR3 DNA reads TGTGCCAGCAGTTTCCGTACGGGGTTCTCTGGAAACACCATATATTTT.

The rearrangement links TRBV2 to TRBJ2-5; TRBD1 might be the D (5 bases). The V end was cut by 4 bases, the J end by 5 bases, with 11 bases between. Germline V gene sequence: CDR1 SNHLY, CDR2 FYNNEI. The CDR3 has 13 residues. CDR3 amino acids: CASSVDSKETQYF. CDR3 sequence (DNA): TGTGCCAGCAGTGTAGACAGTAAGGAGACCCAGTACTTC. Drawing the rest from reference TRBV2 and TRBJ2-5, the complete variable domain is EPEVTQTPSHQVTQMGQEVILRCVPISNHLYFYWYRQILGQKVEFLVSFYNNEISEKSEIFDDQFSVERPDGSNFTLKIRSTKLEDSAMYFCASSVDSKETQYFGPGTRLLVL.

Only a few counts were recorded for this clonotype. The CDR3 sequence: CASILMGHTEAFF. DNA for the CDR3: TGTGCCAGCATTTTGATGGGGCACACTGAAGCTTTCTTT. V usage is TRBV28 and J usage is TRBJ1-1; D perhaps matches TRBD1 (5 bases). CDR3 size: 13 residues. Germline V CDR1 and CDR2: MDHEN, SYDVKM. V was pared by 7 bases and J by 3 bases, with 12 bases between. The entire variable domain, with the rest obtained from reference TRBV28 and TRBJ1-1, is as follows: DVKVTQSSRYLVKRTGEKVFLECVQDMDHENMFWYRQDPGLGLRLIYFSYDVKMKEKGDIPEGYSVSREKKERFSLILESASTNQTSMYLCASILMGHTEAFFGQGTRLTVV.